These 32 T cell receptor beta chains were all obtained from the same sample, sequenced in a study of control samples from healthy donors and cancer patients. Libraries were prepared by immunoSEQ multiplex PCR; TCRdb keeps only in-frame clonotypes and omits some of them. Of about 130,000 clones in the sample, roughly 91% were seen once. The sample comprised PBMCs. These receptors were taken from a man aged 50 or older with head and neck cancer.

CDR3 in amino acids: CASASSGSGDYEQYF. In DNA form, the CDR3 reads TGTGCCAGCGCCTCTTCGGGGTCTGGGGACTACGAGCAGTACTTC. The gene calls are TRBV27 and TRBJ2-7, with a tentative D call TRBD2 (5 bases). This CDR3 contains 15 residues. Trimming took off 8 bases at V and 3 bases at J, with 20 bases between the two ends. Looked up from germline, CDR1 is MNHEY and CDR2 is SMNVEV (reference sequence).

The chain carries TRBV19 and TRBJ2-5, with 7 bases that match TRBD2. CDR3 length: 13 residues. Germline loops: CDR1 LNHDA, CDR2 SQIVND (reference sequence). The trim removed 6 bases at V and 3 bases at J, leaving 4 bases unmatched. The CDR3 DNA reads TGTGCCAGTAGGAGGGCGGGGGAAGAGACCCAGTACTTC. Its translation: CASRRAGEETQYF.

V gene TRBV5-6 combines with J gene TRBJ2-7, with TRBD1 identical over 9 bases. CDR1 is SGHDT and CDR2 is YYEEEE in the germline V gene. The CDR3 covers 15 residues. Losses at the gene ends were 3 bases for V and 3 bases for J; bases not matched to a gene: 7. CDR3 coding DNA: TGTGCCAGCAGCTCTTCCGGGACAGGGTTCTACGAGCAGTACTTC. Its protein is CASSSSGTGFYEQYF.

CDR3 sequence: CASSRPRGNTGELFF. The CDR3 DNA follows: TGTGCCAGCAGCCGGCCGCGGGGAAACACCGGGGAGCTGTTTTTT. The chain has TRBV7-8 and TRBJ2-2; D may be TRBD2 (6 bases). Germline CDR1 reads SGHVS; CDR2 reads FQNEAQ. The CDR3 length is 15 residues. The ends were cut back, 5 bases at V and 2 bases at J, with 12 bases in the middle. The whole variable domain, remainder taken from reference TRBV7-8 and TRBJ2-2, is GAGVSQSPRYKVAKRGQDVALRCDPISGHVSLFWYQQALGQGPEFLTYFQNEAQLDKSGLPSDRFFAERPEGSVSTLKIQRTQQEDSAVYLCASSRPRGNTGELFFGEGSRLTVL.

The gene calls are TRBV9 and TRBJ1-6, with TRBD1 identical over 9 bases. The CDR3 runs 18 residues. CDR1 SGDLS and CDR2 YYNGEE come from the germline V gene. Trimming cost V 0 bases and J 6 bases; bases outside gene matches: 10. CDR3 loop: CASSVAGTGIGSNSPLHF. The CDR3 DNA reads TGTGCCAGCAGCGTAGCCGGGACAGGGATCGGTAGTAATTCACCCCTCCACTTT.

This chain's CDR3 is CASSPGNQKLFF. In nucleotides, the CDR3 is TGTGCCAGCAGTCCCGGTAACCAAAAACTGTTTTTT. This chain connects TRBV6-6 to TRBJ1-4; D uncertain. V was cut by 5 bases and J by 9 bases, with 10 bases left in between. The germline gives CDR1 MNHNY, CDR2 SVGAGI (reference sequence). This CDR3 region has 12 residues.

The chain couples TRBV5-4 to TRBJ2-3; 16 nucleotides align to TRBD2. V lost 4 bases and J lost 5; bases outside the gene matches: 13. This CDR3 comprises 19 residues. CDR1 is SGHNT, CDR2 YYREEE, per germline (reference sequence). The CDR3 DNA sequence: TGTGCCAGCAGCCCCGTCCCGGGACTAGCGGGGGGGCCCCAAGATACGCAGTATTTT. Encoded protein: CASSPVPGLAGGPQDTQYF.

The CDR3 here is CSVGSMGGHGYTF. The CDR3 coding sequence is TGCAGCGTTGGAAGTATGGGGGGGCATGGCTACACCTTC. This chain uses TRBV29-1 with TRBJ1-2, with a weak D call TRBD1 (6 bases). V lost 4 bases and J lost 6, with 15 bases in between. The CDR3 runs to 13 residues. Germline loops: CDR1 SQVTM, CDR2 ANQGSEA. Together with reference TRBV29-1 and TRBJ1-2, the CDR3 gives the full variable domain: SAVISQKPSRDICQRGTSLTIQCQVDSQVTMMFWYRQQPGQSLTLIATANQGSEATYESGFVIDKFPISRPNLTFSTLTVSNMSPEDSSIYLCSVGSMGGHGYTFGSGTRLTVV.

This chain's CDR3 is CASSRRAQNDGYTF. The CDR3 nucleotides read TGTGCCAGCAGCCGAAGGGCCCAGAATGATGGCTACACCTTC. The rearrangement joins TRBV25-1 to TRBJ1-2; D call uncertain. Trimming took off 6 bases at V and 6 bases at J, with 17 bases between the two ends. From germline, CDR1 is MGHDK and CDR2 SYGVNS. The CDR3 consists of 14 residues.

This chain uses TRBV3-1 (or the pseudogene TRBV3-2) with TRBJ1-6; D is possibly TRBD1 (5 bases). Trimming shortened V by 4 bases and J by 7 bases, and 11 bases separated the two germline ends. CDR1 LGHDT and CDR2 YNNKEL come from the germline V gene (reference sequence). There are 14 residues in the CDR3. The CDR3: CASSRRGGNSPLHF. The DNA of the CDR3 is TGTGCCAGCAGCCGTAGGGGTGGCAATTCACCCCTCCACTTT.

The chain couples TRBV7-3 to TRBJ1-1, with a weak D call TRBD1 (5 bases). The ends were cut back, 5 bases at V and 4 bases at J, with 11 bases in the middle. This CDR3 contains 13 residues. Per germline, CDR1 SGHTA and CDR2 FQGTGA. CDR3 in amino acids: CASSPGMGTEAFF. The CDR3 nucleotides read TGTGCCAGCAGCCCAGGGATGGGCACTGAAGCTTTCTTT.

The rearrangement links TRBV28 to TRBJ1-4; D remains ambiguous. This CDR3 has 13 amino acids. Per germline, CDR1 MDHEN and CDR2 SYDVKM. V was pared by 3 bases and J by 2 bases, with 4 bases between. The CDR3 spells CASSFGTNEKLFF. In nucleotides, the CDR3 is TGTGCCAGCAGTTTTGGGACTAATGAAAAACTGTTTTTT.

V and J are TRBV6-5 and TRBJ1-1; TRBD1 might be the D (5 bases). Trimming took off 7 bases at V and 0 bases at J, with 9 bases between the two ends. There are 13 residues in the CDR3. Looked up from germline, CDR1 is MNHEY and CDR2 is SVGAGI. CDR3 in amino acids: CASTRGMNTEAFF. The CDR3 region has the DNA TGTGCCAGCACACGGGGGATGAACACTGAAGCTTTCTTT.

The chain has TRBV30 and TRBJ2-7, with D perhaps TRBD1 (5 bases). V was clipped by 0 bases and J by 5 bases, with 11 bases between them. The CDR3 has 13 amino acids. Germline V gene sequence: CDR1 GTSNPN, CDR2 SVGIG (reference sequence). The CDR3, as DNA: TGTGCCTGGAGTGTATCCAGGGCCCACGAGCAGTACTTC. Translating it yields CAWSVSRAHEQYF.

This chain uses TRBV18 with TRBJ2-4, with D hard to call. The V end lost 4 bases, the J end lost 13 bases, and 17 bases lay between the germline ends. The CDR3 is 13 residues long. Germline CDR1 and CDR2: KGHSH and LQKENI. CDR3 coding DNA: TGTGCCAGCTCACTCACTATTGCGGCGGCCCAGTACTTC. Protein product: CASSLTIAAAQYF.

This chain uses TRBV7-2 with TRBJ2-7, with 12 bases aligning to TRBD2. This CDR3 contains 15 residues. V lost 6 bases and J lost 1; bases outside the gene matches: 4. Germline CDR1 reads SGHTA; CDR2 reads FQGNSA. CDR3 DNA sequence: TGTGCCAGCAGAGCCGGACTAGCGGGGTCCTACGAGCAGTACTTC. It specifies CASRAGLAGSYEQYF.

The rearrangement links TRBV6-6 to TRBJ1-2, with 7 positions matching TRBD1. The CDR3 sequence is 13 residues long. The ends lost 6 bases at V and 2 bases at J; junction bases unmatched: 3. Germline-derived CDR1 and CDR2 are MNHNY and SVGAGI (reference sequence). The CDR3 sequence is CASRMTGNYGYTF. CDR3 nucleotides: TGTGCCAGCAGGATGACAGGGAACTATGGCTACACCTTC.

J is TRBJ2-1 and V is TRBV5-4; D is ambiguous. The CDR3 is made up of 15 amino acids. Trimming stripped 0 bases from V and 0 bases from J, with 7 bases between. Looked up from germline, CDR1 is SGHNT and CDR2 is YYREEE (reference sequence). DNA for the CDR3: TGTGCCAGCAGCTTGGACACCCGCTCCTACAATGAGCAGTTCTTC. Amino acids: CASSLDTRSYNEQFF.

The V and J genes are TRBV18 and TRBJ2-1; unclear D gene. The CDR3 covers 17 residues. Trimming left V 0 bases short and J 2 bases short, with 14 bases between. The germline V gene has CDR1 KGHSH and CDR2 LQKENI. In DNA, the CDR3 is TGTGCCAGCTCACCACCAGTTCGACCCAGGCCCTACAATGAGCAGTTCTTC. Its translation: CASSPPVRPRPYNEQFF.

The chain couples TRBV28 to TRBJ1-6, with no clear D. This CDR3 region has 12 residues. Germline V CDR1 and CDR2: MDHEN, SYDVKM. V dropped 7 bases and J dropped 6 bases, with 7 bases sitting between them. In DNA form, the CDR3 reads TGTGCCAGCACATTGGGTAATTCACCCCTCCACTTT. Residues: CASTLGNSPLHF.

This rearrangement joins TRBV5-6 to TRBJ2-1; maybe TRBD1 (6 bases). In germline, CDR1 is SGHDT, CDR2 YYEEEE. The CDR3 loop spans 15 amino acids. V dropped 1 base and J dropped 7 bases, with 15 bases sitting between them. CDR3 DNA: TGTGCCAGCAGCTTGCCGTACCAGGGGAATAATGAGCAGTTCTTC. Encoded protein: CASSLPYQGNNEQFF.

The DNA for the CDR3 is TGTGCCAGCAGCCCTCCCCTGACGGGGGCGGGAGGCTACACCTTC. It is translated as CASSPPLTGAGGYTF. The V and J genes are TRBV5-4 and TRBJ1-2; possibly TRBD1 for D (6 bases). The germline V gene encodes CDR1 SGHNT and CDR2 YYREEE (reference sequence). The V gene lost 4 bases and the J gene lost 8 bases, with 21 bases spanning the gap. The CDR3 covers 15 residues.

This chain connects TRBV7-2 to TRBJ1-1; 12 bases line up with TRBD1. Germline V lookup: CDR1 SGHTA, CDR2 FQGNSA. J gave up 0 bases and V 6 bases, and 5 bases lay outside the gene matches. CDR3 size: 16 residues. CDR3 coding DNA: TGTGCCAGCAGGGAGGGACAGGGGGCATTGAACACTGAAGCTTTCTTT. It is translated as CASREGQGALNTEAFF.

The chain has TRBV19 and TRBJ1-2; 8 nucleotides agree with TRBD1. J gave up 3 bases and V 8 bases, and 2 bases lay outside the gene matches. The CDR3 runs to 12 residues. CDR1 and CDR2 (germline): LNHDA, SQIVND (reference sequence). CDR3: CASQDRDYGYTF. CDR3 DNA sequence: TGTGCCAGTCAGGACAGGGACTATGGCTACACCTTC.

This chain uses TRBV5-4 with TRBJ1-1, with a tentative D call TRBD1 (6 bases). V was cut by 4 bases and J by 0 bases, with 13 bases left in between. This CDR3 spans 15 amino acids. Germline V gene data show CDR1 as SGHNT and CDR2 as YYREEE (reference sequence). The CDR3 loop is CASSGRGLMNTEAFF. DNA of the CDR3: TGTGCCAGCAGCGGCAGGGGACTGATGAACACTGAAGCTTTCTTT.

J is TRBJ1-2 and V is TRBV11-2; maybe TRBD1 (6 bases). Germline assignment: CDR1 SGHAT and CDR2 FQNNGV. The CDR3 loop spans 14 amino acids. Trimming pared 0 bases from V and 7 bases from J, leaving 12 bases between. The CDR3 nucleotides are TGTGCCAGCAGCTTAGAAGGCAGGGGACCTGGCTACACCTTC. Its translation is CASSLEGRGPGYTF.

CDR3 loop: CASSEYASGATGELFF. CDR3 DNA: TGTGCCAGCAGTGAATACGCTAGCGGGGCCACCGGGGAGCTGTTTTTT. The chain has TRBV25-1 and TRBJ2-2; TRBD2 aligns across 9 bases. The CDR3 contains 16 residues. The germline gives CDR1 MGHDK, CDR2 SYGVNS. Unmatched junction bases numbered 3, after V lost 0 bases and J lost 4 bases.

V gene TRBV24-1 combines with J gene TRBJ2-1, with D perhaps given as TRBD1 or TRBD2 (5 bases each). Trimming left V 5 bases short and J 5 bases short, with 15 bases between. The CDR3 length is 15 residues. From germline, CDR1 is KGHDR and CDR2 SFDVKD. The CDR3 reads CATSGGTTTHNEQFF. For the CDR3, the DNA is TGTGCCACCAGTGGTGGGACCACGACTCACAATGAGCAGTTCTTC.

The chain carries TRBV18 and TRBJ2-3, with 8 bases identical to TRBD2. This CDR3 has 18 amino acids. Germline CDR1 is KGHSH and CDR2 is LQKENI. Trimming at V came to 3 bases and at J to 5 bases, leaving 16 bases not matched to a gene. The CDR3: CASSPGVPGLGAGDTQYF. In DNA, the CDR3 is TGTGCCAGCTCACCGGGAGTACCGGGACTAGGAGCTGGAGATACGCAGTATTTT.

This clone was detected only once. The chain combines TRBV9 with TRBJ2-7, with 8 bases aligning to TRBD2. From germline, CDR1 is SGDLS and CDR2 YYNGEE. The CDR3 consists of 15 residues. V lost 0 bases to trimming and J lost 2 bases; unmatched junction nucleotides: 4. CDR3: CASSVDRGGPYEQYF. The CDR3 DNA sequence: TGTGCCAGCAGCGTAGACCGGGGGGGGCCCTACGAGCAGTACTTC.

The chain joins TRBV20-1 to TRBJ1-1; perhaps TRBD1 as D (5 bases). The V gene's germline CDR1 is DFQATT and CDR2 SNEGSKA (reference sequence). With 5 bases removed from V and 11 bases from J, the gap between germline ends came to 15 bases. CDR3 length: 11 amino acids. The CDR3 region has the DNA TGCAGTGCTCCACACGGGGACCGGGCTTTCTTT. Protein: CSAPHGDRAFF.

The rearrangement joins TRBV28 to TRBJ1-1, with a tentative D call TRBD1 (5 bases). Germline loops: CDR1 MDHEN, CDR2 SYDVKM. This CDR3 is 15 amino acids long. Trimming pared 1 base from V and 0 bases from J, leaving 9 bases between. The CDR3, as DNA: TGTGCCAGCAGTTTATCGGGACTGATGAACACTGAAGCTTTCTTT. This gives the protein CASSLSGLMNTEAFF.